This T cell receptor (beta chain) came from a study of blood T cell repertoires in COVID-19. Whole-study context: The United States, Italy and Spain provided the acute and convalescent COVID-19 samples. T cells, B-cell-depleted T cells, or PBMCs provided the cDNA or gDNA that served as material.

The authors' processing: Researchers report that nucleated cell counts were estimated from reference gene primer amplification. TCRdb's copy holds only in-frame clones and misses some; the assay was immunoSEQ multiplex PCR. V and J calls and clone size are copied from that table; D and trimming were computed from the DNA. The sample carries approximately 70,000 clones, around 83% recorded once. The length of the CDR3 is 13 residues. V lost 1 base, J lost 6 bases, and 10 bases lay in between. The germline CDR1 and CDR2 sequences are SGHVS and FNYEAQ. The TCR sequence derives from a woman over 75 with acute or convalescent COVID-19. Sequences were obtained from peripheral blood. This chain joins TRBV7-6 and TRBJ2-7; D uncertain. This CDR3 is CASSLGRFGEQYF. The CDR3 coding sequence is TGTGCCAGCAGCTTAGGTCGGTTTGGCGAGCAGTACTTC.